The text below deals with one T cell receptor beta chain. Produced via immunoSEQ multiplex PCR; TCRdb's table is partial and in-frame only. The repertoire has some 5,700 clones, under 95% of them found once; the top ten carry 45% to 50%. The data are from a study of blood T cell repertoires in COVID-19. Looked up from germline, CDR1 is LNHNV and CDR2 is YYDKDF (reference sequence). V gave up 0 bases and J gave up 0 bases, with 6 bases separating them. The CDR3 has 16 residues. Sequencing used peripheral blood. The clonotype comes from a human donor in a cohort sampled during active COVID-19. The J gene is TRBJ2-6, the V gene TRBV15; D not resolved. CDR3 nucleotides: TGTGCCACCAGCAGAGATCAGGCCTCTGGGGCCAACGTCCTGACTTTC. Amino acids: CATSRDQASGANVLTF.